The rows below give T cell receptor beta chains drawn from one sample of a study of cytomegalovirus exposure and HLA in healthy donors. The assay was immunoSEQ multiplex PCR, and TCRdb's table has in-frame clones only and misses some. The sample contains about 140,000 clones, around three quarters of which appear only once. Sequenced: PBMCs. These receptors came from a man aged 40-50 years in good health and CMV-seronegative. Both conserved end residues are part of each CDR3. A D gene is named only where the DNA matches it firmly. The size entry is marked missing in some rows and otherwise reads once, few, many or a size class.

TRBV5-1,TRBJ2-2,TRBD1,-,CASSWRTGGTGELFF,TGCGCCAGCAGCTGGCGGACAGGGGGCACCGGGGAGCTGTTTTTT
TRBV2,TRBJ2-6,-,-,CASKYRPGANVLTF,TGTGCCAGCAAATACAGGCCTGGGGCCAACGTCCTGACTTTC
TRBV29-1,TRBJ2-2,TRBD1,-,CSPTGTGGSTGELFF,TGCAGCCCCACCGGGACAGGGGGCTCCACCGGGGAGCTGTTTTTT
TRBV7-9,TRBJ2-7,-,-,CASSLIPGRDYEQYF,TGTGCCAGCAGCTTAATCCCAGGGCGGGACTACGAGCAGTACTTC
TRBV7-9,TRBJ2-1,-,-,CSSSIRDTSYNEQFF,TGTTCCAGCAGCATCCGGGACACCTCCTACAATGAGCAGTTCTTC
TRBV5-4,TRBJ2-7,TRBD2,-,CASSQDRPGASGVYEQYF,TGTGCCAGCAGCCAAGACCGCCCTGGGGCTAGCGGAGTCTACGAGCAGTACTTC
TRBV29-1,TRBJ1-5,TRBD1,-,CSAGQGGDQPQHF,TGCAGCGCCGGACAGGGGGGAGATCAGCCCCAGCATTTT
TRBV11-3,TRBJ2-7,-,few,CASSFGGYEQYF,TGTGCCAGCAGCTTTGGGGGCTACGAGCAGTACTTC
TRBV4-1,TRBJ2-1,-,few,CASSHGLSSSYNEQFF,TGCGCCAGCAGCCATGGACTATCGAGCTCCTACAATGAGCAGTTCTTC
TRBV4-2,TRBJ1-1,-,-,CASRPDGDEAIF,TGTGCCAGCAGACCGGACGGGGATGAAGCGATCTTT
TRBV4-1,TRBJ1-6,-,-,CASSPWTEKNSPLHF,TGCGCCAGCAGCCCCTGGACAGAGAAGAATTCACCCCTCCACTTT
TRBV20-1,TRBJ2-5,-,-,CSARRETQYF,TGCAGTGCTAGACGGGAGACCCAGTACTTC
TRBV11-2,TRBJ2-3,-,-,CASSRRYTDTQYF,TGTGCCAGCAGTCGGAGATACACAGATACGCAGTATTTT
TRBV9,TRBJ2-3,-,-,CASSTVTSTDTQYF,TGTGCCAGCAGCACGGTAACGAGCACAGATACGCAGTATTTT
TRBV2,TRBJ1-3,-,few,CASSGDRSSGNTIYF,TGTGCCAGCAGTGGAGACAGGAGCTCTGGAAACACCATATATTTT
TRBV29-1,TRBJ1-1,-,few,CSVEEAYGQEAFF,TGCAGCGTTGAAGAGGCTTATGGACAGGAAGCTTTCTTT
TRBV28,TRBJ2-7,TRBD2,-,CASRTSGDSYEQYF,TGTGCCAGCAGGACTAGCGGGGATTCCTACGAGCAGTACTTC
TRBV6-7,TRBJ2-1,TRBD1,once,CASPGQANNEQFF,TGTGCCAGCCCGGGACAGGCTAACAATGAGCAGTTCTTC
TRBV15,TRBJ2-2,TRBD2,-,CATSRASGGGFNTGELFF,TGTGCCACCAGCAGAGCCAGCGGGGGAGGGTTTAACACCGGGGAGCTGTTTTTT
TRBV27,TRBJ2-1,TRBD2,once,CASSLLAADLAGYNEQFF,TGTGCCAGCAGTTTATTAGCCGCTGATCTAGCGGGGTACAATGAGCAGTTCTTC
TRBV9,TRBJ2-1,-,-,CASSVELLADEQFF,TGTGCCAGCAGCGTAGAACTTTTGGCGGATGAGCAGTTCTTC
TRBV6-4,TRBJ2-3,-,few,CASSYSPGGTDTQYF,TGTGCCAGCAGTTACTCTCCCGGGGGCACAGATACGCAGTATTTT
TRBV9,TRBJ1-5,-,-,CASSLTASNQPQHF,TGTGCCAGCAGCCTGACAGCGAGCAATCAGCCCCAGCATTTT
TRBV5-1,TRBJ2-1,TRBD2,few,CASSLRTGRLAGGINEQFF,TGCGCCAGCAGCTTGAGAACGGGCAGACTAGCGGGAGGCATCAATGAGCAGTTCTTC
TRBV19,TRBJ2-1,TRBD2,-,CASSISAGGIFYEQFF,TGTGCCAGTAGTATATCAGCGGGAGGTATATTCTATGAGCAGTTCTTC
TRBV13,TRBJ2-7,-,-,CASSFGGSPYEQYF,TGTGCCAGCAGCTTTGGGGGGTCCCCCTACGAGCAGTACTTC
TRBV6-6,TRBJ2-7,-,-,CASSADSLRGYEQYF,TGTGCCAGCAGTGCGGACAGCCTCAGGGGTTACGAGCAGTACTTC
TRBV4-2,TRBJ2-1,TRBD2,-,CASSQEVAGGGNEQFF,TGTGCCAGCAGCCAAGAGGTGGCGGGAGGGGGCAATGAGCAGTTCTTC
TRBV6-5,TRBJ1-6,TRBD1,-,CASTRDRDNSPLHF,TGTGCCAGCACCCGGGACAGAGATAATTCACCCCTCCACTTT
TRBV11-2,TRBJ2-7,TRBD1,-,CASSRTGREQYF,TGTGCCAGCAGCCGGACAGGGAGGGAGCAGTACTTC
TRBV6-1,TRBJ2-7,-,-,CASSEAGPGYEQYF,TGTGCCAGCAGTGAAGCAGGCCCGGGTTACGAGCAGTACTTC
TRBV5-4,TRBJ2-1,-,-,CASSLDSYFEQFF,TGTGCCAGCAGCTTGGATAGTTACTTTGAGCAGTTCTTC
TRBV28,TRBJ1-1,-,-,CASRTPGETEAFF,TGTGCCAGCAGGACTCCAGGGGAGACTGAAGCTTTCTTT
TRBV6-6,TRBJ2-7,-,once,CASRGAGGSYEQYF,TGTGCCAGCAGAGGGGCAGGGGGGAGCTACGAGCAGTACTTC
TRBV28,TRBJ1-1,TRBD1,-,CASSLGQGKRANTEAFF,TGTGCCAGCAGTTTAGGACAGGGAAAAAGGGCGAACACTGAAGCTTTCTTT
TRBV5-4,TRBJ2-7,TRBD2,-,CASSLSASGAYEQYF,TGTGCCAGCAGCTTGTCGGCTAGCGGAGCCTACGAGCAGTACTTC
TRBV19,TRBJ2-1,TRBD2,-,CASSPGSLAGGGNEQFF,TGTGCCAGTAGCCCGGGGTCACTAGCGGGAGGCGGGAATGAGCAGTTCTTC
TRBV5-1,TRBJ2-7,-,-,CASSWQGIEQYF,TGCGCCAGCAGCTGGCAGGGGATCGAGCAGTACTTC